A selection of T cell receptor beta chains follows, all from one sample in a study of T cells in Graves' hyperthyroidism and ophthalmopathy. TCRdb re-called the multiplex PCR reads through MiXCR, storing one row per CDR3 protein. The data hold a few hundred thousand distinct CDR3 sequences, with about 15% observed a single time. The sequenced material came from blood. The receptors were gathered from a woman aged 35 to 49 with Graves' hyperthyroidism that later progressed to Graves' ophthalmopathy. Both conserved end residues are part of each CDR3. The D gene is left open where the match is weak. The size of a clone is reported for some rows only, either as once, few or many, or as a class for expanded clones.

D gene	CDR3 length	J gene	clone size	V gene	CDR3 DNA	CDR3 protein
-	17	TRBJ2-7	many	TRBV10-3	TGTGCCATCAGTGAGTCGATTGGGACAACCGGGCGCTACGAGCAGTACTTC	CAISESIGTTGRYEQYF
TRBD1	17	TRBJ2-4	few	TRBV4-1	TGCGCCAGCAGCCCACAAACCAGGGGGCTAGCCAAAAACATTCAGTACTTC	CASSPQTRGLAKNIQYF
-	22	TRBJ1-1	-	TRBV20-1	TGCAGTGCTAGAGATGGGGGGTGGGGGCCAAACCCAGGAGCCCATCTGAACACTGAAGCTTTCTTT	CSARDGGWGPNPGAHLNTEAFF
-	15	TRBJ2-7	many	TRBV5-1	TGTGCCAGCAGCTTAGTGGCAGGGGGGTCTTACGAGCAGTACTTC	CASSLVAGGSYEQYF
-	17	TRBJ2-5	many	TRBV28	TGTGCCAGCAGTTTATTTACCTGGGGCAGGGGACCAGAGACCCAGTACTTC	CASSLFTWGRGPETQYF
-	15	TRBJ1-5	-	TRBV4-1	TGCGCCAGCAGCCAAGTGGGTCATAGCAATCAGCCCCAGCATTTT	CASSQVGHSNQPQHF
-	15	TRBJ2-7	many	TRBV28	TGTGCCAGTGTTACGGGGGGGGGACAGATCTACGAGCAGTACTTC	CASVTGGGQIYEQYF
TRBD1	13	TRBJ1-1	many	TRBV20-1	TGCAGTGCTCAGACAGGGTACGACACTGAAGCTTTCTTT	CSAQTGYDTEAFF
-	14	TRBJ2-7	-	TRBV28	TGTGCCAGCAGAACAACCGGGACTTGGGGCGAGCAGTACTTC	CASRTTGTWGEQYF
TRBD2	15	TRBJ2-1	medium-sized	TRBV6-1	TGTGCCAGCAGTGAAGGGTTAGCGGGCAGACGTGAGCAGTTCTTC	CASSEGLAGRREQFF
-	10	TRBJ2-5	many	TRBV28	TGTGCCAGCAGTTTTGAGACCCAGTACTTC	CASSFETQYF
-	14	TRBJ1-1	many	TRBV27	TGTGCCAGCAGTTTTCAGGAGGGGAACACTGAAGCTTTCTTT	CASSFQEGNTEAFF
-	12	TRBJ1-3	few	TRBV29-1	TGCAGCGTTACAGGGCCTGGAAACACCATATATTTT	CSVTGPGNTIYF
-	15	TRBJ2-1	-	TRBV2	TGTGCCAGCAGCTTAGTACCCCCGGTCGGGAATGAGCAGTTCTTC	CASSLVPPVGNEQFF
-	15	TRBJ1-1	many	TRBV27	TGTGCCAGCAGTCCGCACACAGGGAGTATGACTGAAGCTTTCTTT	CASSPHTGSMTEAFF
TRBD2	13	TRBJ2-7	many	TRBV20-1	TGCAGTGCCGATAGCGGGAGTTCCTACGAGCAGTACTTC	CSADSGSSYEQYF
-	12	TRBJ2-4	few	TRBV30	TGTGCCTGGAGTCGGGCGAAAAACATTCAGTACTTC	CAWSRAKNIQYF
-	14	TRBJ1-6	many	TRBV2	TGTGCCAGCAGGATGAGCTCCTATAATTCACCCCTCCACTTT	CASRMSSYNSPLHF
TRBD2	14	TRBJ2-7	many	TRBV11-2	TGTGCCAGCAGCTCACTAGCGGGAACCTACGAGCAGTACTTC	CASSSLAGTYEQYF
TRBD1	17	TRBJ2-3	many	TRBV7-3	TGTGCCAGCAGCCGACAGCCGGGACAGGGTAAATCAGATACGCAGTATTTT	CASSRQPGQGKSDTQYF
-	14	TRBJ2-5	few	TRBV5-5	TGTGCCAGCAGCTTGTCAGGGGGAGGCGAGACCCAGTACTTC	CASSLSGGGETQYF
-	16	TRBJ1-6	many	TRBV30	TGTGCCTGGAGGGAGAAACGGAGCTCCTATAATTCACCCCTCCACTTT	CAWREKRSSYNSPLHF
TRBD1	17	TRBJ2-7	once	TRBV7-9	TGTGCCAGCAGCCAAAACACGGGACAGGGAGTCACCTACGAGCAGTACTTC	CASSQNTGQGVTYEQYF
TRBD2	15	TRBJ2-1	-	TRBV4-2	TGTGCCAGCAGCCAGGGACTAGCGGTCCCCAATGAGCAGTTCTTC	CASSQGLAVPNEQFF
-	15	TRBJ1-6	-	TRBV19	TGTGCCAGTAGTTCACGGTCGGGACGGGATTCACCCCTCCACTTT	CASSSRSGRDSPLHF
-	12	TRBJ1-1	-	TRBV20-1	TGCAGTGCGTGGAAGGGGAACACTGAAGCTTTCTTT	CSAWKGNTEAFF
TRBD2	18	TRBJ2-2	many	TRBV11-2	TGTGCCAGCAGCCCTCTTCGGGAGGAGTGGGAGAACACCGGGGAGCTGTTTTTT	CASSPLREEWENTGELFF
TRBD2	16	TRBJ2-3	many	TRBV7-9	TGTGCCAGCAGCCCAACCCTAGCGGGACGCACAGATACGCAGTATTTT	CASSPTLAGRTDTQYF
TRBD1	15	TRBJ2-7	few	TRBV6-2/TRBV6-3	TGTGCCAGCAGCCGCCGACAGGGGGCCTTATACGAGCAGTACTTC	CASSRRQGALYEQYF
-	14	TRBJ1-1	-	TRBV7-9	TGTGCCAGCAGCTTAGAGGCGGCGGGCGCTGAAGCTTTCTTT	CASSLEAAGAEAFF
TRBD2	15	TRBJ2-4	many	TRBV5-1	TGCGCCAGCAGCACCCCGGGAGGTCCGCATGACATTCAGTACTTC	CASSTPGGPHDIQYF
-	16	TRBJ2-4	many	TRBV2	TGTGCCAGTTCATTTCCGGGGTCTTGGGCCAAAAACATTCAGTACTTC	CASSFPGSWAKNIQYF
TRBD2	16	TRBJ2-7	few	TRBV5-4	TGTGCCAGCAGCTTGTTGGGGGGGGGTTCTCCCTACGAGCAGTACTTC	CASSLLGGGSPYEQYF
-	14	TRBJ1-6	many	TRBV28	TGTGCCAGCAGGCCCGGGACGGTGAATTCACCCCTCCACTTT	CASRPGTVNSPLHF
TRBD1	13	TRBJ1-2	many	TRBV13	TGTGCCAGCAGCGACGGGACAGGGGTAGGCTACACCTTC	CASSDGTGVGYTF
-	12	TRBJ1-2	many	TRBV6-1	TGTGCCAGCATCCATGAAGGTTATGGCTACACCTTC	CASIHEGYGYTF
-	13	TRBJ2-1	many	TRBV5-6	TGTGCCAGCAGGCAAGCGGATTACAATGAGCAGTTCTTC	CASRQADYNEQFF
-	14	TRBJ1-5	many	TRBV27	TGTGCCAGCAGCTTTGGACTAAGCAATCAGCCCCAGCATTTT	CASSFGLSNQPQHF
TRBD1	15	TRBJ1-2	few	TRBV6-5	TGTGCCAGCAGTTACATGGGACAGGGGTTCAATGGCTACACCTTC	CASSYMGQGFNGYTF
TRBD2	15	TRBJ2-7	-	TRBV18	TGTGCCAGCTCACCAACTAGCGGGAGTTCTTACGAGCAGTACTTC	CASSPTSGSSYEQYF
-	18	TRBJ2-2	many	TRBV10-1	TGCGCCAGCAGTAACCGTGACAGGCGGCAATATAAGACCGGGGAGCTGTTTTTT	CASSNRDRRQYKTGELFF
-	12	TRBJ1-2	many	TRBV29-1	TGCAGCGTTGTTGAGGGGCACTATGGCTACACCTTC	CSVVEGHYGYTF
-	18	TRBJ1-2	-	TRBV20-1	TGCAGTGCTCTTAAACAGGGCGACCGCGAAATGCGACTTCGTGGCTACACCTTC	CSALKQGDREMRLRGYTF
-	13	TRBJ1-1	-	TRBV5-4	TGTGCCAGCAGCCCTAGGATCGGCGGGGAGGCTTTCTTT	CASSPRIGGEAFF
-	22	TRBJ2-1	many	TRBV10-3	TGTGCCAGCCAACCGGGACAGGGGGCAAATAGCGGGAGGGGGTACTCCTACAATGAGCAGTTCTTC	CASQPGQGANSGRGYSYNEQFF
-	17	TRBJ2-3	many	TRBV3-1	TGTGCCAGCAGCCAAGGATGGCGGGGTAGACGCACAGATACGCAGTATTTT	CASSQGWRGRRTDTQYF
-	15	TRBJ2-4	few	TRBV28	TGTGCCAGCAGTCTAGACGGGGCCCGAGGGAACATTCAGTACTTC	CASSLDGARGNIQYF
TRBD2	14	TRBJ2-1	many	TRBV30	TGTGCCTGGAGTACTAGCGGGTGGATTTATGAGCAGTTCTTC	CAWSTSGWIYEQFF
TRBD2	16	TRBJ2-1	-	TRBV6-2/TRBV6-3	TGTGCCAGCAGTTGGGCGACTAGCGGGATCCACAATGAGCAGTTCTTC	CASSWATSGIHNEQFF
-	15	TRBJ2-3	few	TRBV6-4	TGTGCCAGCAGTGACTCTCCCGGTGACACAGATACGCAGTATTTT	CASSDSPGDTDTQYF